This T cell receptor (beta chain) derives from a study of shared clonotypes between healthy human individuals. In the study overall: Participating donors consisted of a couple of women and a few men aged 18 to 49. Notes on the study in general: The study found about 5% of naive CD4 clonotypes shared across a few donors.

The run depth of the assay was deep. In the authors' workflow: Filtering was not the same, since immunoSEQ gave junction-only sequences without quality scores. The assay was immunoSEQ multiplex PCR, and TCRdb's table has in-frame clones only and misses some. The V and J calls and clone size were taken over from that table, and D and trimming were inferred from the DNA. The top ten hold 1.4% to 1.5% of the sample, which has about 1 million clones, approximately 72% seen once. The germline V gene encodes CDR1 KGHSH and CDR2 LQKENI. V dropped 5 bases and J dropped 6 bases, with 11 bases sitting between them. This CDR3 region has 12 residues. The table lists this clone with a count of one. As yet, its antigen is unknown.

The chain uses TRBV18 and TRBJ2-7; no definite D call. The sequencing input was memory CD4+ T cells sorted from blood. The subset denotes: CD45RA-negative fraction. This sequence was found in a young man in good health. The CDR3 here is CASSSMGSEQYF. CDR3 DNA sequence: TGTGCCAGCTCATCGATGGGCTCCGAGCAGTACTTC.